Detailed here is one TCR beta chain. Measured with immunoSEQ multiplex PCR; TCRdb has only the in-frame clones, and not every one. The data hold 280,000 or so clones, with roughly 85% observed a single time. This entry belongs to a study of blood T cell repertoires in COVID-19. In germline, CDR1 is ENHRY, CDR2 SYGVKD. The length of the CDR3 is 15 residues. With 3 bases removed from V and 3 bases from J, the gap between germline ends came to 14 bases. The chain links TRBV10-3 to TRBJ1-1; tentatively, D is TRBD1 (5 bases). The sequenced sample consisted of PBMCs or T cells enriched from blood (not recorded which). This TCR came from a man aged 30 to 45 who had recovered from COVID-19. The CDR3 DNA follows: TGTGCCATCAGTGACCTATCGGGGGAGTACACTGAAGCTTTCTTT. Translation: CAISDLSGEYTEAFF.